The clone carrying this TCR beta chain was seen more than once but under ten times. Its target is unknown. Germline loops: CDR1 SGHTA, CDR2 FQGNSA. Trimming took 5 bases from V and 1 from J, leaving 11 bases between them. The CDR3 consists of 14 residues. These data originate in a study of blood T cells in healthy people across ages. The study's findings and limits: Naive CD4+ cells and diversity were both higher in long-lived donors than in aged donors.

Next came a second PCR, run for about 6 to 12 cycles, which used a sample-barcoded 5' primer along with a J-beta primer mix. TCRdb redid the calling of the 5' RACE reads with MiXCR, one entry per CDR3 protein. The sample carries under 1,100,000 distinct CDR3 sequences, less than 25% recorded once. A further study also used this sample, focusing on T cells of mothers and their children. That source adds: RNA that had been extracted went wholly into cDNA synthesis, at roughly 1.6 ug per 15 ul.

The sample comprised blood. The chain uses TRBV7-2 and TRBJ1-2; unclear D gene. The origin of this receptor is a girl aged 2 to 9 in good health. The CDR3 DNA is TGTGCCAGCAGCCTTATTACGGTTAACTATGGCTACACCTTC. Residues: CASSLITVNYGYTF. The full variable domain, completed using reference TRBV7-2 and TRBJ1-2, is GAGVSQSPSNKVTEKGKDVELRCDPISGHTALYWYRQSLGQGLEFLIYFQGNSAPDKSGLPSDRFSAERTGGSVSTLTIQRTQQEDSAVYLCASSLITVNYGYTFGSGTRLTVV.